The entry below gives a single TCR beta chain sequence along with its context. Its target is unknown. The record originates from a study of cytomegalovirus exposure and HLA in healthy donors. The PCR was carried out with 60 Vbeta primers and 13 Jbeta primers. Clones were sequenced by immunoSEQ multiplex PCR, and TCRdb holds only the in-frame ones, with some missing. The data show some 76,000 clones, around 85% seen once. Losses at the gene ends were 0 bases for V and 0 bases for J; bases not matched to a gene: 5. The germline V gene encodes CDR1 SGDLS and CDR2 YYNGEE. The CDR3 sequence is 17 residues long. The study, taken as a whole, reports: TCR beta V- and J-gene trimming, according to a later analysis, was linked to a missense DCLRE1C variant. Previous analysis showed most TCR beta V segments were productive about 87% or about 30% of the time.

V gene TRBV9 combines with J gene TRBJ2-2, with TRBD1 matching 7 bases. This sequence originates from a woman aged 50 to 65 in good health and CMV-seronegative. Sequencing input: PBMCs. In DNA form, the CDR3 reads TGTGCCAGCAGCGTAGAGGCAGGGGGTGCGAACACCGGGGAGCTGTTTTTT. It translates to CASSVEAGGANTGELFF.